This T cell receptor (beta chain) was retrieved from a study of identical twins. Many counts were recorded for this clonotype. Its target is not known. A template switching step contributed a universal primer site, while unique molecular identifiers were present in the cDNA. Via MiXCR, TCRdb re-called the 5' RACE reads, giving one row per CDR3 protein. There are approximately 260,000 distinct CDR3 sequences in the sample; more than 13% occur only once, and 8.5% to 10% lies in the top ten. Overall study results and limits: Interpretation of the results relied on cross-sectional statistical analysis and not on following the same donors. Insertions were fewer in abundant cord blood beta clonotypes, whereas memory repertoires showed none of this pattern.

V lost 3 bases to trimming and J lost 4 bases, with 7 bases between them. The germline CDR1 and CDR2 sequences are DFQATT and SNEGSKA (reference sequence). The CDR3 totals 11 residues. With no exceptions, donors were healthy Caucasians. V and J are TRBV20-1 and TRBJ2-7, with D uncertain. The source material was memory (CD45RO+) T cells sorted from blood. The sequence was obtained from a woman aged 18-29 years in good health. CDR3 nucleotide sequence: TGCAGTGCTAGCCGAACATACGAGCAGTACTTC. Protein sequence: CSASRTYEQYF.